One and the same sample provided the 17 T cell receptor beta chains below, sequenced in a study of CXCR3-negative and CXCR3-positive naive CD8 T cells. UMI labels and 5' RACE were used to prepare the TRB cDNA libraries. TCRdb reanalyzed the 5' RACE reads, giving one entry per CDR3 protein sequence and no DNA. This table lists about 130,000 distinct CDR3 sequences. Material for sequencing was naive CXCR3- CD8+ T cells from blood. As for subset: CD45RO-CCR7+CD27+CD95- naive CD8+ T cells lacking CXCR3 (TNR3-). These receptors all stem from a human donor in good health. Some clones in this sample may be carry-over from other donors' samples.

The rearrangement joins TRBV7-8 to TRBJ2-2; TCRdb reports TRBD1, a call that lacks DNA to check it against. Germline CDR1 and CDR2: SGHVS and FQNEAQ. The CDR3 runs 15 residues. CDR3 amino acids: CASSFNRTNTGELFF.

V gene TRBV14 combines with J gene TRBJ2-7. The CDR3 runs 14 residues. The germline CDR1 and CDR2 sequences are SGHDN and FVKESK. CDR3 in amino acids: CASSHSPVPYEQYF.

The chain carries TRBV28 and TRBJ2-5; TCRdb gives TRBD1 as the D gene, but with no DNA this cannot be confirmed. The germline V gene has CDR1 MDHEN and CDR2 SYDVKM. The length of the CDR3 is 16 residues. CDR3 sequence: CASTLLRDRGKETQYF.

The CDR3 region is CASSLRPDGSSYNEQFF. The rearrangement joins TRBV9 to TRBJ2-1. The CDR3 length is 17 residues. CDR1 SGDLS and CDR2 YYNGEE come from the germline V gene.

This chain uses TRBV12-3 or TRBV12-4 with TRBJ1-1; the TCRdb call, TRBD1, lacks DNA for checking. This CDR3 has 15 amino acids. The CDR3 here is CASSWGTGMNTEAFF.

This chain uses TRBV6-5 with TRBJ2-7; the TRBD2 assignment by TCRdb is unverifiable without DNA. Germline CDR1 MNHEY, CDR2 SVGAGI. CDR3 length equals 13 residues. The chain's CDR3 is CASSVLAGDEQYF.

V gene TRBV7-9 combines with J gene TRBJ1-1; without DNA, the TCRdb call of TRBD1 cannot be checked. CDR3 size: 15 residues. Germline CDR1 is SEHNR and CDR2 is FQNEAQ (reference sequence). CDR3 loop: CASSPPNQVGPEAFF. The complete variable domain, with remaining parts taken from reference TRBV7-9 and TRBJ1-1, reads DTGVSQNPRHKITKRGQNVTFRCDPISEHNRLYWYRQTLGQGPEFLTYFQNEAQLEKSRLLSDRFSAERPKGSFSTLEIQRTEQGDSAMYLCASSPPNQVGPEAFFGQGTRLTVV.

This rearrangement joins TRBV7-9 to TRBJ2-3; TCRdb indicates TRBD1, and absent DNA this call remains unverified. Germline assignment: CDR1 SEHNR and CDR2 FQNEAQ (reference sequence). The CDR3 length is 13 residues. The CDR3 reads CASSPGGMDTQYF.

The chain couples TRBV7-9 to TRBJ2-1; TCRdb's assignment of TRBD2 cannot be checked, as there is no DNA. This CDR3 is 16 amino acids long. Germline CDR1 SEHNR, CDR2 FQNEAQ (reference sequence). CDR3 region: CASKFSSGSSYNEQFF.

The chain carries TRBV29-1 and TRBJ2-1; checking the TCRdb D call of TRBD1 is not possible without DNA. The CDR3 covers 15 residues. The germline CDR1 and CDR2 sequences are SQVTM and ANQGSEA. CDR3 loop: CSVEGGQGRYNEQFF.

The chain couples TRBV7-7 to TRBJ2-1; the TRBD2 assignment by TCRdb is unverifiable without DNA. CDR3 size: 16 residues. The germline V gene has CDR1 SSHAT and CDR2 FNYEAQ (reference sequence). The CDR3 loop is CASSLAAGGGHNEQFF.

CDR3 loop: CASSLRDLGLAEQETQYF. J is TRBJ2-5 and V is TRBV12-3 or TRBV12-4; the D call from TCRdb, TRBD2, cannot be confirmed without DNA. The CDR3 spans 18 residues.

The J gene is TRBJ2-5, the V gene TRBV14. The CDR3 runs 15 residues. The germline gives CDR1 SGHDN, CDR2 FVKESK. The CDR3 loop reads CASSQYRSRQETQYF.

This chain joins TRBV12-5 and TRBJ1-2; TCRdb's D gene call, TRBD1, goes unchecked for lack of DNA. The CDR3 extends over 16 amino acids. Germline V gene lookup returns CDR1 LGHNT and CDR2 FRNRAP. Here the CDR3 reads CASPPWGWLVTMGYTF.

The chain couples TRBV14 to TRBJ2-3; with no DNA, the TCRdb D assignment of TRBD2 cannot be verified. Germline V gene data show CDR1 as SGHDN and CDR2 as FVKESK. The CDR3 contains 15 residues. CDR3 protein: CASSQDRGRVDTQYF. Full variable domain (missing parts from reference TRBV14 and TRBJ2-3): EAGVTQFPSHSVIEKGQTVTLRCDPISGHDNLYWYRRVMGKEIKFLLHFVKESKQDESGMPNNRFLAERTGGTYSTLKVQPAELEDSGVYFCASSQDRGRVDTQYFGPGTRLTVL.

The chain has TRBV25-1 and TRBJ2-2; as DNA is missing, the TRBD1 call by TCRdb cannot be tested. Germline V gene data show CDR1 as MGHDK and CDR2 as SYGVNS. The CDR3 is 16 residues long. CDR3 region: CASSDLGGRVTGELFF.

The chain joins TRBV7-3 to TRBJ2-7; TCRdb outputs TRBD1, but without DNA this stays unchecked. Germline values: CDR1 SGHTA, CDR2 FQGTGA. CDR3 length: 14 amino acids. The chain's CDR3 is CASSPGGPFYEQYF.